The clone carrying this T cell receptor beta chain was picked up many times. Germline V CDR1 and CDR2: SGHDN, FVKESK. The V gene lost 4 bases and the J gene lost 0 bases, with 10 bases spanning the gap. CDR3 length equals 15 residues. Attached unique molecular identifiers marked individual cDNA molecules. MiXCR, run by TCRdb on the 5' RACE reads, gives a single entry per CDR3 protein. The sample lists fewer than 85,000 distinct CDR3 sequences, around an eighth seen once, with 1.3% in the top ten. This sample is part of a study of early T cells in non-severe SARS-CoV-2 infection. Turning to the study itself: Chains stayed unpaired after sequencing of bulk RNA from unsorted whole blood.

Sequenced: whole blood. The sequence came from an adult who was a healthcare worker with PCR-confirmed SARS-CoV-2 infection or an uninfected control (not recorded which). The V gene is TRBV14, the J gene TRBJ2-1; weak D call: TRBD2 (6 bases). In DNA, the CDR3 is TGTGCCAGCAGCCTCTCGGGGGACTCCTACAATGAGCAGTTCTTC. It codes for CASSLSGDSYNEQFF.